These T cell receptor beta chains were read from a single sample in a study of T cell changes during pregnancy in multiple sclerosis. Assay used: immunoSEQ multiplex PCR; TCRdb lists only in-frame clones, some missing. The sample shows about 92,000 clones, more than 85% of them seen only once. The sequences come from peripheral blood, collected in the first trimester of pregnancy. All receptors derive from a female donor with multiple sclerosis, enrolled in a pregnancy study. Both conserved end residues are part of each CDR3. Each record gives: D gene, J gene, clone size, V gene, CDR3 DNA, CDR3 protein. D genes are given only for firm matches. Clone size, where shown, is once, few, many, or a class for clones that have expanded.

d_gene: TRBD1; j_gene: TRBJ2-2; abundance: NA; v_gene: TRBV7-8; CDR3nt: TGTGCCAGCAGCACCGGGACCGGGACAGGTTCCACCGGGGAGCTGTTTTTT; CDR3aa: CASSTGTGTGSTGELFF
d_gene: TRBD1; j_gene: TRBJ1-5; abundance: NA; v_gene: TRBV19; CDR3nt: TGTGCCAGTAGTCCGGACAGGGGAAATCAGCCCCAGCATTTT; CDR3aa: CASSPDRGNQPQHF
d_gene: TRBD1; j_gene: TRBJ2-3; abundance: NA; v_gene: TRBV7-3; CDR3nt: TGTGCCAGCAGCCTCACAGGGGGGACAGATACGCAGTATTTT; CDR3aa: CASSLTGGTDTQYF
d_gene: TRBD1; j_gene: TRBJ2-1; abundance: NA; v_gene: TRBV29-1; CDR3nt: TGCAGCGCCTTGAGGTCAGGGGGCGGGAATGAGCAGTTCTTC; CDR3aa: CSALRSGGGNEQFF
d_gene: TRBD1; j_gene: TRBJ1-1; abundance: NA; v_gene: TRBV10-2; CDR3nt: TGCGCCGGAACAGGGGGCAATGGGGCTGAAGCTTTCTTT; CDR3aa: CAGTGGNGAEAFF
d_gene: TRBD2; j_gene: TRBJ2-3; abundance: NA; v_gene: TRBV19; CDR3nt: TGTGCCACCAAGGATAGCGGGATGTCAGATACGCAGTATTTT; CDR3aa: CATKDSGMSDTQYF
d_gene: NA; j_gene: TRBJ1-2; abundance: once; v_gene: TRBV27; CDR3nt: TGTGCCAGCAGTAACAGACAGCAGGGCTACACCTTC; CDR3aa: CASSNRQQGYTF
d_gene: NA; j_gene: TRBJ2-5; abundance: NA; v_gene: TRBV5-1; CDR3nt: TGCGCCAGCAGCTTAGGGGGCGGGAACCGTGTTGAGACCCAGTACTTC; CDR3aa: CASSLGGGNRVETQYF
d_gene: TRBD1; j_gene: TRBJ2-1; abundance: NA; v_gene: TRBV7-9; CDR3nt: TGTGCCAGCAGCTTATTAGGGACAGCCCATTTGGAGCAGTTCTTC; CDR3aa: CASSLLGTAHLEQFF
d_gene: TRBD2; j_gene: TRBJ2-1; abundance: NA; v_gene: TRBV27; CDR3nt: TGTGCCAGCAGCTCCCGCGGACTAGTAACGCCGCATGAGCAGTTCTTC; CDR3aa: CASSSRGLVTPHEQFF
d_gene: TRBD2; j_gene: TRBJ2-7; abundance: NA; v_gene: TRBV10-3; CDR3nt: TGTGCCATCAGCCGGGGGGACTCCGAGCAGTACTTC; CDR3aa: CAISRGDSEQYF
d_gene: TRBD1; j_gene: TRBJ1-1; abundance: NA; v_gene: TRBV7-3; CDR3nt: TGTGCCAGCAGCTTGTCAGGGGGAGTAACTGAAGCTTTCTTT; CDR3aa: CASSLSGGVTEAFF
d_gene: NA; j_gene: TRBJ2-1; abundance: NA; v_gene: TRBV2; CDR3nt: TGTGCCAGCACGAGAGGTTCCAATGAGCAGTTCTTC; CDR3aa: CASTRGSNEQFF
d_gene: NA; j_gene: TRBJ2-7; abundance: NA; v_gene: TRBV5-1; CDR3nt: TGCGCCAGCAGCTTACGGCAGGGCTCGTACGAGCAGTACTTC; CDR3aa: CASSLRQGSYEQYF
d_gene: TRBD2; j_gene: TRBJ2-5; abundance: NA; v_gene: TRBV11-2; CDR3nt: TGTGCCAGCAGCCCGAGACTAGCGGGAGTTGAGACCCAGTACTTC; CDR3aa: CASSPRLAGVETQYF
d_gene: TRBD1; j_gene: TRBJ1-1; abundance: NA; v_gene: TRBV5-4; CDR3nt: TGTGCCAGCAGCCAAACAGGGGGAACTGAAGCTTTCTTT; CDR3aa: CASSQTGGTEAFF
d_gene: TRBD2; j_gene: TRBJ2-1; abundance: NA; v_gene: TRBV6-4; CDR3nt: TGTGCCAGCAGTAAAGCGGGAGAGGTCTACAATGAGCAGTTCTTC; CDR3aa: CASSKAGEVYNEQFF